This TCR beta chain derives from a study of blood T cell repertoires in COVID-19. Germline CDR1 and CDR2: ENHRY and SYGVKD. The CDR3 runs to 13 residues. V was clipped by 4 bases and J by 11 bases, with 17 bases between them. This clone occurred once. Here immunoSEQ multiplex PCR was the method, and the copy in TCRdb shows in-frame clones only, minus some. There are about 160,000 clones in the sample; approximately 82% occur only once, and roughly 20% lies in the top ten. The TCR was taken from a woman aged 80 or over with acute or convalescent COVID-19. The sequencing sample was made of peripheral blood. The chain couples TRBV10-3 to TRBJ1-1; D may be TRBD1 (6 bases). The CDR3 nucleotides read TGTGCCATCAGTGTCGAGGGGGGGGCCGCTGCTTTCTTT. Translated, it gives CAISVEGGAAAFF.